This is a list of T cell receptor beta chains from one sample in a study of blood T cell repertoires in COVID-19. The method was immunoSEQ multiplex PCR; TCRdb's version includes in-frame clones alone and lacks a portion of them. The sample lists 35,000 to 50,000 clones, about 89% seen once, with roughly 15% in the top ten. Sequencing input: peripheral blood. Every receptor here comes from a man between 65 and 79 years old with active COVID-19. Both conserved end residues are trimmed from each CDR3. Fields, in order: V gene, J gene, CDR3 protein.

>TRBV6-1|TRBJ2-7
ASSEVQSAYEQY
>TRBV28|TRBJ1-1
ASSLILQGGTEAF
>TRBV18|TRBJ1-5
ASSPGTGGQPQH
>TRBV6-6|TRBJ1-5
ASSWYRLEGNQPQH
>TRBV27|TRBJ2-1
ASSLSLAGGNEQF
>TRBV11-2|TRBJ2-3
ASSLWRGGRASTDTQY
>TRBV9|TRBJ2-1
ASSTRGAGGLGEQF
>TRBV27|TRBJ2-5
ASSFRGGGETQY
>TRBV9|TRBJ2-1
ASSVTQGASNEQF
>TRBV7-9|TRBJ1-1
ASSLRTGGAGEAF
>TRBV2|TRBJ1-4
ASRLESITTNEKLF
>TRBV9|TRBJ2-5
ASSASGGTQETQY
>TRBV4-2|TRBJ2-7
ASSQGQAGASYEQY
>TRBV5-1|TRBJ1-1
ASSDWDSGGTTEAF
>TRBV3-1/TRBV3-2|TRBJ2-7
ASSQDYQGGSYEQY